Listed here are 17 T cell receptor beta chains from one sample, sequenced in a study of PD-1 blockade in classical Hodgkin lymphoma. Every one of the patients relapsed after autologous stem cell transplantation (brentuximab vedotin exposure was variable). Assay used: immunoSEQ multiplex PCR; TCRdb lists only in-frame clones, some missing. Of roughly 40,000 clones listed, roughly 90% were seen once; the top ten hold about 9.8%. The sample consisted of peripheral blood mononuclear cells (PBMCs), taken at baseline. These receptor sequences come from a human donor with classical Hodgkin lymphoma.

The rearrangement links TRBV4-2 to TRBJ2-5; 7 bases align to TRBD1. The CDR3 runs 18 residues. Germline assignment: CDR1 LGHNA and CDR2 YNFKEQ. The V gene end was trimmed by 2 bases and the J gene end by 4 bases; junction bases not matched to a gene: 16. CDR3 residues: CASSQPKITTGVGETQYF. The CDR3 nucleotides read TGTGCCAGCAGCCAACCCAAAATTACCACAGGGGTAGGAGAGACCCAGTACTTC.

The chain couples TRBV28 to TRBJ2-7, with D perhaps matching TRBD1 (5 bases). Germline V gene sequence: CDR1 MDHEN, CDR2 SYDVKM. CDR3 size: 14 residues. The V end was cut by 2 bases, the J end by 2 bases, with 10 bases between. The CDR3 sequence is CASSLNGAAYEQYF. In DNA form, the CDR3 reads TGTGCCAGCAGTTTAAATGGGGCAGCCTACGAGCAGTACTTC.

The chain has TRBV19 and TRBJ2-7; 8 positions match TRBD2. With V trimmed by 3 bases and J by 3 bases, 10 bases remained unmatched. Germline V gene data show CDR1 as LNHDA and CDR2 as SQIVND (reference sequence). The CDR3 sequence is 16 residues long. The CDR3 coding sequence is TGTGCCAGTAGTATGGCTTTAGTAGCGGGGAACTACGAGCAGTACTTC. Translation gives CASSMALVAGNYEQYF.

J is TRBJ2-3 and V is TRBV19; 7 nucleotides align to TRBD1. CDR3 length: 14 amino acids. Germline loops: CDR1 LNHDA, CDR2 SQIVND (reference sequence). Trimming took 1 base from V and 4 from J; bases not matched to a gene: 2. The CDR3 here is CASSIGQGPDTQYF. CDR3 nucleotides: TGTGCCAGTAGTATAGGACAGGGTCCAGATACGCAGTATTTT.

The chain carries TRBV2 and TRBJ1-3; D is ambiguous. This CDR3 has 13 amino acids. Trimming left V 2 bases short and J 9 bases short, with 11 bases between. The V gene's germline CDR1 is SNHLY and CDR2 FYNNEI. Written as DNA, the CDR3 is TGTGCCAGCAGTGAACCCCAGTTCAGCACCATATATTTT. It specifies CASSEPQFSTIYF.

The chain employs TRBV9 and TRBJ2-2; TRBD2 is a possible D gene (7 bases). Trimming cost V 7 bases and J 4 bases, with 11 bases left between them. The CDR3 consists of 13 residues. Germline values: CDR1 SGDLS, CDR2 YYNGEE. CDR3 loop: CASGRGRTGELFF. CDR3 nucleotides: TGTGCCAGCGGGCGGGGGCGCACCGGGGAGCTGTTTTTT.

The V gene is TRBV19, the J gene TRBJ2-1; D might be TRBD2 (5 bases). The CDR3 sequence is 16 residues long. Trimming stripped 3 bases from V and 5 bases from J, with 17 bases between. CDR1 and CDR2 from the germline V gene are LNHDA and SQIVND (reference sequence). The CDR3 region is CASSIWARGSNNEQFF. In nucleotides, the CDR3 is TGTGCCAGTAGTATCTGGGCTAGAGGGAGCAACAATGAGCAGTTCTTC.

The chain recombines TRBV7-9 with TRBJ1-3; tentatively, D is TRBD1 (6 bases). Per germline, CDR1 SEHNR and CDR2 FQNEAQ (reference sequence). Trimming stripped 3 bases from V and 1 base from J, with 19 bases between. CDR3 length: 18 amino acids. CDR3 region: CASSFRGGITGSGNTIYF. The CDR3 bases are TGTGCCAGCAGCTTCCGGGGGGGTATTACAGGGTCTGGAAACACCATATATTTT.

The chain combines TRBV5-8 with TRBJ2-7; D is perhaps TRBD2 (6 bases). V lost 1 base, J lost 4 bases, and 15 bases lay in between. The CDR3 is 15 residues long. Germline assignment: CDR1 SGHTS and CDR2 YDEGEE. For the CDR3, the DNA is TGTGCCAGCAGCTTGATGCCGGGAGAGGAGTACGAGCAGTACTTC. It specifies CASSLMPGEEYEQYF.

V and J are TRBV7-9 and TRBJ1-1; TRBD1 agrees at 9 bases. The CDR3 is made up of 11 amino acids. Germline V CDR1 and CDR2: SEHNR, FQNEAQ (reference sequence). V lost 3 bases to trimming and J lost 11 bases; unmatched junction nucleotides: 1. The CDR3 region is CASSLDRGAFF. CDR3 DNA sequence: TGTGCCAGCAGCTTGGACAGGGGCGCTTTCTTT.

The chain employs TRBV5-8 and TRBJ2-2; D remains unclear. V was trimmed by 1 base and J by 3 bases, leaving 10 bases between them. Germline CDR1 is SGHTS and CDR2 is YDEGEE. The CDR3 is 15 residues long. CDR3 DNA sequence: TGTGCCAGCAGCTTGCAGGTTTCCGACACCGGGGAGCTGTTTTTT. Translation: CASSLQVSDTGELFF.

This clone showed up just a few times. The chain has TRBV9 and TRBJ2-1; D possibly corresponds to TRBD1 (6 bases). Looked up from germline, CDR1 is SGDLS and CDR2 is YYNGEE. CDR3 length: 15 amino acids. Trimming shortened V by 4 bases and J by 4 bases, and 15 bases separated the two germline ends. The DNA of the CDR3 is TGTGCCAGCAGCCCGGGACAAGGGATATACAATGAGCAGTTCTTC. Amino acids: CASSPGQGIYNEQFF.

The CDR3 is CAISSDGAVANTEAFF. In DNA form, the CDR3 reads TGTGCCATCAGTTCTGACGGGGCAGTGGCGAACACTGAAGCTTTCTTT. The chain links TRBV10-3 to TRBJ1-1; D is possibly TRBD1 (5 bases). The CDR3 runs to 16 residues. Germline assignment: CDR1 ENHRY and CDR2 SYGVKD. The germline V and J ends were trimmed by 5 bases and 1 base, with 17 bases remaining between them.

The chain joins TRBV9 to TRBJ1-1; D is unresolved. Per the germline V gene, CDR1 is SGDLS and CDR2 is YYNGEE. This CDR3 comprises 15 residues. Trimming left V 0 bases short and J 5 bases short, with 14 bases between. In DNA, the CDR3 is TGTGCCAGCAGCGTAGCTACAAAGGCGGGGACTGAAGCTTTCTTT. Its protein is CASSVATKAGTEAFF.

For the CDR3, the DNA is TGTGCCAGCAGTCCGGGGGGGGGAGGACAGCCCCAGCATTTT. It translates to CASSPGGGGQPQHF. The rearrangement joins TRBV6-5 to TRBJ1-5, with D perhaps TRBD1 (5 bases). CDR1 is MNHEY, CDR2 SVGAGI, per germline. Trimming took off 5 bases at V and 7 bases at J, with 15 bases between the two ends. There are 14 residues in the CDR3.

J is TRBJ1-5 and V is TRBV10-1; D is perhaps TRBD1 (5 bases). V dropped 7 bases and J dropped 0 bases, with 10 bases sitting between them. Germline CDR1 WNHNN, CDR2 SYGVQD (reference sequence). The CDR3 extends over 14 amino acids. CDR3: CASNLRVSNQPQHF. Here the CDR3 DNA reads TGCGCCAGCAATCTCAGGGTTAGCAATCAGCCCCAGCATTTT.

CDR3 in amino acids: CASGLTSGKNTGELFF. CDR3 sequence (DNA): TGTGCTAGTGGTTTGACTAGCGGGAAAAACACCGGGGAGCTGTTTTTT. The gene calls are TRBV12-5 and TRBJ2-2, with TRBD2 identical over 10 bases. The CDR3 has 16 amino acids. Germline V gene lookup returns CDR1 LGHNT and CDR2 FRNRAP. With 2 bases clipped from V and 2 bases from J, the junction kept 2 bases outside the gene matches.